The TCR beta chain described here comes from a study of human T cells and chemical hapten exposure (dated by TCRdb to 2020 to 2022). Context from the whole study: For sensitization, 2% DPC in acetone was applied to a 2 cm by 2 cm area of upper inner arm skin. The libraries were sequenced as a pool, and the TCR yield per sample differed mostly because of small variations in library volumes within the pool. Most of the patients in the cohort were female, and the cohort covered alopecia areata with under or over 50% scalp involvement, alopecia totalis and alopecia universalis. Patient blood was sampled pre-sensitization (week 0) and at 2, 6 and about 24 weeks after DPC sensitization. Patients additionally received weekly therapeutic DPC doses to the scalp throughout the roughly 25-week study period. In alopecia patients, the study followed how the peripheral blood TCR repertoire changed in vivo over primary and secondary sensitization to diphenylcyclopropenone (DPC), a hapten. About 28 alopecia patients gave blood for TCR sequencing at one to four time points (pre-sensitization, 2, 6 and 24 weeks). Patch testing on the upper back used Finn chambers containing 0.01% DPC, with scoring done after 6 days according to International Contact Dermatitis Research Group standards. The research as a whole found: Expanded TCRs formed significantly more large CDR3 similarity clusters than pre-sensitization or healthy control sets, consistent with antigen-driven responses. Patch test score correlated positively with the number of PT1 expanded TCRs, reaching significance at thresholds 8, 16 and 32 but not at 4. Because every patient had alopecia, a presumed autoimmune disease, the patients' immune response might differ from that of healthy individuals. DPC sensitization did not change how many TCRs were above 1 in 1000 frequency, and no evidence was found of alterations in global repertoire structure. Repeated subsampling changed both the strength of the expansion versus patch-test correlation and the threshold at which that correlation became significant.

The library was made by RACE. Sequencing relied on a NextSeq 500. Library preparation attached unique molecular identifiers to individual cDNA molecules for quantitative, reproducible TCR counting. Both TCR alpha and TCR beta chains were sequenced from each blood RNA sample. The original pipeline was this. Samples had a median of about 96,000 TCRs, with a range from about 23,224 to 700,000. V, J and CDR3 annotation of the TCR reads was carried out using the Decombinator software suite. Every sample was subsampled to the same number of TCRs (28,000) for the PS versus PT1 abundance plots. TCRs were defined as expanded if absent before sensitization and observed at least eight times at the 2-week time point. Using fastp at Q25 and MiXCR, TCRdb reprocessed the public reads and kept productive beta chains. CDR3 protein sequences are deduplicated, and each keeps its most common genes and DNA. TCRdb assigned the V and J calls; the authors' analysis was not used. This sample is represented by 80,000 to 100,000 distinct CDR3 sequences; roughly a tenth of them were singletons. The top ten clonotypes cover about 3% of the sample.

This clonotype has a count of ten or more. Its binding antigen is unknown. No much larger clone exists at a distance of one base, and base qualities are not known. Explained via the paper, the time point label denotes: pre-sensitization, week 0. In light of the paper, this sample's treatment or condition label describes: therapeutic diphenylcyclopropenone sensitization with weekly scalp DPC. At each patch-test visit, blood was drawn before the patch test was applied. Eligible patients were aged 18 to 70, diagnosed with alopecia, deemed suitable for DPC therapy, and excluded if pregnant. Total RNA was isolated from unfractionated whole blood collected in Tempus Blood RNA tubes. Trimming removed 7 bases from V and 3 bases from J, leaving 18 bases between the germline ends. The germline V gene (reference sequence) gives CDR1 as DFQATT and CDR2 as SNEGSKA. CDR3 length: 14 amino acids, cysteine to phenylalanine. The entry retains the CDR3 DNA only, 42 bases that are in frame from base 1.

This sequence uses TRBV20-1 and TRBJ1-1; TRBD1 is a possible D gene, resting on 6 matching bases. Here the sequenced sample was whole blood, taken in connection with sensitization to the hapten diphenylcyclopropenone (DPC). The origin of this receptor is a woman in her sixties or seventies with alopecia areata. Some clones in this sample may be carry-over from other donors' samples. CDR3 protein: CSGFGGASDTEAFF. The DNA is TGCAGTGGATTCGGGGGGGCTTCTGACACTGAAGCTTTCTTT.